The clone carrying this T cell receptor (beta chain) appeared once. Its matching antigen is unknown. This CDR3 has 15 amino acids. Germline V lookup: CDR1 MDHEN, CDR2 SYDVKM. The V end lost 3 bases, the J end lost 1 base, and 12 bases lay between the germline ends. After expansion with viral peptide pools in the ViraFEST assay, antigen-specific CD4+ T cells were sequenced. Following 10 days of culture, CD4+ T cells were isolated. Recipients of the vaccine had no prior SARS-CoV-2 infection and negative nucleocapsid antibodies. With around 9.4 ug/ml peptides and around 9.6 IU/ml IL-2, a few million PBMC per well were cultured. The repertoire was sequenced with immunoSEQ multiplex PCR; TCRdb's copy has only in-frame clones and lacks some. The sample holds 14,000 or so clones, 76% seen once. This entry is derived from a study of vaccination effects on CD4 cells after COVID-19. Findings and caveats of the study: After vaccination, at late timepoints, clones induced by infection and by vaccine contracted markedly.

The receptor was derived from a human donor who received a COVID-19 vaccine. Sequenced here: CD4+ T cells from PBMCs cultured with HCoV-229E spike peptides, sampled before COVID-19 vaccination. The chain carries TRBV28 and TRBJ1-1; D gene ambiguous. CDR3 nucleotide sequence: TGTGCCAGCAGTTTTGGAGGGAAAGGGAACACTGAAGCTTTCTTT. As protein: CASSFGGKGNTEAFF.